The 15 T cell receptor beta chains listed next were all sequenced from one sample in a study of cytomegalovirus exposure and HLA in healthy donors. Vbeta (60) and Jbeta (13) primers were used in the PCR. Repertoires were generated with immunoSEQ multiplex PCR, while TCRdb's copy carries only in-frame clones and drops some. The top ten hold roughly 3.2% of the sample, which has fewer than 200,000 clones, 81% seen once. The sequencing sample was made of PBMCs. These receptor sequences come from a man aged 40-49 years in good health and CMV-seropositive.

The V gene is TRBV11-2, the J gene TRBJ2-1; 10 bases match TRBD1. Germline V lookup: CDR1 SGHAT, CDR2 FQNNGV. This CDR3 is 15 amino acids long. The V segment lost 1 base and the J segment 7 bases; nucleotides outside the gene matches: 4. The CDR3 reads CASSLGRDRGNEQFF. DNA of the CDR3: TGTGCCAGCAGCTTAGGGCGGGACAGGGGAAATGAGCAGTTCTTC.

The gene calls are TRBV28 and TRBJ1-3, with D possibly being TRBD1 (6 bases). Germline assignment: CDR1 MDHEN and CDR2 SYDVKM. The germline V and J ends were trimmed by 2 bases and 0 bases, with 14 bases remaining between them. The CDR3 contains 17 residues. The CDR3 region has the DNA TGTGCCAGCAGTTTACCCGTGGGGGCCGCCTCTGGAAACACCATATATTTT. Translated: CASSLPVGAASGNTIYF.

This clone was seen more than once but under ten times. V and J are TRBV4-1 and TRBJ2-3; 7 nucleotides line up with TRBD1. Germline CDR1 MGHRA, CDR2 YSYEKL. This CDR3 is built from 15 residues. J gave up 2 bases and V 3 bases, and 5 bases lay outside the gene matches. CDR3 DNA sequence: TGCGCCAGCAGCCACCCGGACAGGAACACAGATACGCAGTATTTT. It yields the protein CASSHPDRNTDTQYF.

CDR3 in amino acids: CSVERGPGNEQYF. The CDR3 DNA follows: TGCAGCGTTGAGAGAGGGCCCGGCAACGAGCAGTACTTC. This rearrangement joins TRBV29-1 to TRBJ2-7; tentatively, D is TRBD2 (5 bases). The CDR3 consists of 13 residues. V was clipped by 3 bases and J by 5 bases, with 14 bases between them. Per germline, CDR1 SQVTM and CDR2 ANQGSEA.

The sample holds a few counts of this clone. The chain has TRBV27 and TRBJ2-7, with 8 bases aligning to TRBD1. CDR1 is MNHEY and CDR2 is SMNVEV in the germline V gene (reference sequence). The CDR3 contains 18 residues. V was clipped by 2 bases and J by 6 bases; unmatched bases: 18. The CDR3 here is CASSLSTGGLLMGGEQYF. CDR3 bases: TGTGCCAGCAGTTTAAGTACAGGGGGGTTATTGATGGGGGGCGAGCAGTACTTC.

The genes are TRBV7-9 and TRBJ2-5; the match to TRBD2 covers 10 bases. This CDR3 spans 17 amino acids. CDR1 is SEHNR and CDR2 is FQNEAQ in the germline V gene (reference sequence). V was pared by 5 bases and J by 6 bases, with 15 bases of the junction left unmatched. The CDR3 sequence is CASSPEMGAGGLQTQYF. CDR3 DNA: TGTGCCAGCAGCCCCGAGATGGGAGCGGGGGGGCTACAGACCCAGTACTTC.

The V call is TRBV5-6, the J call TRBJ2-7; 7 bases map to TRBD2. CDR3 length: 14 residues. Germline V gives CDR1 SGHDT, CDR2 YYEEEE. V shed 0 bases, J shed 2 bases, and the junction held 2 bases outside the gene matches. The CDR3 region is CASSLGTSTYEQYF. CDR3 sequence (DNA): TGTGCCAGCAGCTTGGGGACTAGTACCTACGAGCAGTACTTC.

This sequence joins TRBV6-1 and TRBJ1-4; D is perhaps TRBD1 (6 bases). Looked up from germline, CDR1 is MNHNS and CDR2 is SASEGT. The V end lost 3 bases, the J end lost 4 bases, and 12 bases lay between the germline ends. The CDR3 has 15 amino acids. CDR3 in DNA: TGTGCCAGCAGTGAGAGGGGGGGCGTTAATGAAAAACTGTTTTTT. This translates into CASSERGGVNEKLFF.

The rearrangement links TRBV11-2 to TRBJ2-5; 7 nucleotides agree with TRBD2. The CDR3 consists of 14 residues. Germline V lookup: CDR1 SGHAT, CDR2 FQNNGV. V dropped 5 bases and J dropped 5; count of bases not matched to a gene: 8. As DNA, the CDR3 is TGTGCCAGCAGCCCGAGGGAGGGTGGGGAGACCCAGTACTTC. This encodes CASSPREGGETQYF.

The CDR3 DNA sequence: TGCGCCAGCAGCCGTGACTTCGGTCCGGGCTACGAGCAGTACTTC. Encoded protein: CASSRDFGPGYEQYF. The genes are TRBV4-1 and TRBJ2-7; D is ambiguous. V was shortened by 4 bases and J by 3 bases, with 16 bases between the two germline ends. Germline V gene lookup returns CDR1 MGHRA and CDR2 YSYEKL. The CDR3 spans 15 residues.

J is TRBJ1-1 and V is TRBV27; D remains ambiguous. The CDR3 sequence is 15 residues long. Per germline, CDR1 MNHEY and CDR2 SMNVEV (reference sequence). The ends were cut back, 6 bases at V and 1 base at J, with 15 bases in the middle. The CDR3 DNA reads as TGTGCCAGCAGCCCCGTCGGAGGCGGGAACACTGAAGCTTTCTTT. Its translation: CASSPVGGGNTEAFF.

The gene calls are TRBV6-6 and TRBJ1-2; TRBD1 is a possible D gene (6 bases). The CDR3 runs 15 residues. CDR1 is MNHNY and CDR2 is SVGAGI in the germline V gene (reference sequence). Trimming removed 5 bases from V and 3 bases from J, with 16 bases in between. The chain's CDR3 is CASSRPGTPYYGYTF. CDR3 coding DNA: TGTGCCAGCAGTCGCCCCGGGACACCCTACTATGGCTACACCTTC.

This clone showed up just a few times. The sample contains more than one DNA sequence encoding this CDR3. V gene TRBV19 combines with J gene TRBJ1-5; no definite D call. In germline, CDR1 is LNHDA, CDR2 SQIVND (reference sequence). The CDR3 contains 14 residues. V gave up 0 bases and J gave up 2 bases, with 5 bases separating them. The CDR3 bases are TGTGCCAGTAGTATAGATCGTGGCAATCAGCCCCAGCATTTT. The encoded protein is CASSIDRGNQPQHF.

V gene TRBV2 combines with J gene TRBJ2-3; 8 bases line up with TRBD1. Trimming removed 4 bases from V and 0 bases from J; junction bases left unmatched: 6. The CDR3 runs 16 residues. The germline CDR1 and CDR2 sequences are SNHLY and FYNNEI. CDR3 sequence reads: CASSASQGASTDTQYF. Written as DNA, the CDR3 is TGTGCCAGCAGTGCATCGCAGGGGGCTAGCACAGATACGCAGTATTTT.

The chain recombines TRBV6-1 with TRBJ2-1; tentative D call: TRBD2 (5 bases). V was pared by 5 bases and J by 8 bases, with 16 bases between. CDR1 is MNHNS, CDR2 SASEGT, per germline. CDR3 size: 14 residues. The CDR3 region is CASSYYAAADEQFF. In nucleotides, the CDR3 is TGTGCCAGCAGTTATTATGCGGCAGCGGATGAGCAGTTCTTC.